This T cell receptor (beta chain) derives from a study of monozygotic twins with inflammatory bowel disease. Overall study findings and caveats: With others, IBD patients shared fewer clonotypes than healthy twins did, especially with disease activity. A lone strong IBD-associated signal or clonotype found no support. Those with IBD had lower TCRbeta diversity (inverse Simpson) than their healthy co-twins did.

This CDR3 has 14 residues. From germline, CDR1 is MNHEY and CDR2 SVGAGI. Concerning this clonotype: The antigen remains unidentified.

Whole-blood total RNA was extracted without T cell sorting. TCRdb reworked the 5' RACE reads into one entry per CDR3 protein, no DNA. The sample data list approximately 100,000 distinct CDR3 sequences. This sequence joins TRBV6-5 and TRBJ2-5; TCRdb's D call, TRBD1, is unchecked because there is no DNA. This receptor was taken from a human donor with ulcerative colitis or Crohn's disease, or a healthy co-twin of an affected twin (not recorded which). The sequenced material came from blood. The CDR3 is CASSYYPGRETQYF.